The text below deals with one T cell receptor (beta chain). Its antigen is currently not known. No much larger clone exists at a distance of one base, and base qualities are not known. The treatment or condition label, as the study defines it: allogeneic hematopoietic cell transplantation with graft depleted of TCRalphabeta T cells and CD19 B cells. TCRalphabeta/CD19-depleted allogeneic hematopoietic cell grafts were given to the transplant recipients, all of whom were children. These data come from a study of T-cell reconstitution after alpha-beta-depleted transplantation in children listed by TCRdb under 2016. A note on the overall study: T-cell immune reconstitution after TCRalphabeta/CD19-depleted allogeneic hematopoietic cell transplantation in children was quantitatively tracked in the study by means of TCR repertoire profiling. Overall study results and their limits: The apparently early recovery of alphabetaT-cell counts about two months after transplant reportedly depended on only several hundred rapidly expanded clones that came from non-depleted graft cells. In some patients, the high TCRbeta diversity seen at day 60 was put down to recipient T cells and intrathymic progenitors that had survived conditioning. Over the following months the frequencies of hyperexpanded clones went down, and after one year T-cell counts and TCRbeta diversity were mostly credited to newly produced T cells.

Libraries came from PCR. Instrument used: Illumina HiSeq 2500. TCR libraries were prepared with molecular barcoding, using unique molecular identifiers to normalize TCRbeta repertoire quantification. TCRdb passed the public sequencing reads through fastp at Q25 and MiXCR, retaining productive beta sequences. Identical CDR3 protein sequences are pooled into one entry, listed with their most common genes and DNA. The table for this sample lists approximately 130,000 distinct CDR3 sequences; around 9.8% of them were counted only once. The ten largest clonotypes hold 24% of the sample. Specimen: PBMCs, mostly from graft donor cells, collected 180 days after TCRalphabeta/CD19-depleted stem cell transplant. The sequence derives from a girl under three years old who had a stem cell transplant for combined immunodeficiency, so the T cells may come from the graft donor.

The DNA reads as follows: TGCAGCGTTGATGGAGGGAACACTGAAGCTTTCTTT. The translation is CSVDGGNTEAFF. In this chain, TRBV29-1 is recombined with TRBJ1-1; the D gene is unclear. The CDR3, cysteine through phenylalanine, is 12 amino acids long. Of all the DNA, just the CDR3 is kept, 36 bases in frame from base 1. V is shortened by 3 bases, J by 1 base, and the region joining them spans 6 bases. Taken from the germline V gene, the CDR1 and CDR2 loops are SQVTM and ANQGSEA. The CDR3 plus the reference TRBV29-1 and TRBJ1-1 genes for the other parts give the full variable domain: SAVISQKPSRDICQRGTSLTIQCQVDSQVTMMFWYRQQPGQSLTLIATANQGSEATYESGFVIDKFPISRPNLTFSTLTVSNMSPEDSSIYLCSVDGGNTEAFFGQGTRLTVV.